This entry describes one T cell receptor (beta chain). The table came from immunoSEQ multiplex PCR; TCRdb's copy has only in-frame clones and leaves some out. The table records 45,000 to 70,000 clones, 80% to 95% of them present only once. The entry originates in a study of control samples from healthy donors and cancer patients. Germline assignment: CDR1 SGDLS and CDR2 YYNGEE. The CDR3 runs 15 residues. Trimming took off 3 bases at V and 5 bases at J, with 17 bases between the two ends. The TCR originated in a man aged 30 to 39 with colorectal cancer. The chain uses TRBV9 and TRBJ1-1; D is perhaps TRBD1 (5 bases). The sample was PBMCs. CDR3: CASSGSDEAGTEAFF. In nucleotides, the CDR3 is TGTGCCAGCAGCGGATCGGACGAAGCAGGGACTGAAGCTTTCTTT.